Only a few counts were recorded for the clone carrying this T cell receptor beta chain. This entry comes from a study of blood T cell repertoires in COVID-19. Across the whole study: Both acute and convalescent COVID-19 samples were obtained from the United States, Italy and Spain.

The method was immunoSEQ multiplex PCR; TCRdb's version includes in-frame clones alone and lacks a portion of them. The data show more than 130,000 clones, about nine tenths seen once. Trimming took off 3 bases at V and 7 bases at J, with 20 bases between the two ends. Germline V gives CDR1 SGHKS, CDR2 YYEKEE (reference sequence). The CDR3 contains 16 residues. The sample consisted of peripheral blood. The genes are TRBV5-5 and TRBJ1-5; TRBD1 might be the D (6 bases). The receptor was derived from a man between 45 and 60 years old with active or convalescent COVID-19. CDR3: CASSWGRMRGPQPQHF. The CDR3 DNA reads as TGTGCCAGCAGCTGGGGGCGTATGCGGGGGCCCCAGCCCCAGCATTTT.